This T cell receptor beta chain was profiled in a study of blood T cell repertoires in COVID-19. About the study: Acute and convalescent COVID-19 specimens originated in the United States, Italy and Spain. PBMCs, B-cell-depleted T cells, or T cells were the source of the cDNA or gDNA that made up the material.

V was pared by 3 bases and J by 5 bases, with 2 bases of the junction left unmatched. The CDR3 is 14 residues long. CDR1 is SGHRS and CDR2 is YFSETQ in the germline V gene. Authors' processing steps: Researchers report that nucleated cell counts were estimated from reference gene primer amplification. The table came from immunoSEQ multiplex PCR; TCRdb's copy has only in-frame clones and leaves some out. V and J calls and clone size are those listed in that table; D and trimming were worked out from the DNA. The sample records roughly 49,000 clones, around 84% being singletons. The source of this sequence is a man aged 50-60 years with active COVID-19. The sequenced sample was peripheral blood. J is TRBJ2-3 and V is TRBV5-1; 11 bases align to TRBD2. Written as DNA, the CDR3 is TGCGCCAGCAGCTCCCTAGCGGGGGGAGATACGCAGTATTTT. Encoded protein: CASSSLAGGDTQYF.